This is a list of T cell receptor beta chains from one sample in a study of metastatic and nonmetastatic thyroid tumors. TCRdb re-analyzed the PCR reads through MiXCR. The sample holds 21,000 or so clones, 9% to 15% seen once. The source material was blood. The source of these receptors is a male donor with papillary thyroid cancer or a benign thyroid nodule (not recorded which). Some clones in this sample may be carry-over from other donors' samples. Both conserved end residues are part of each CDR3. A D gene is named only where the DNA matches it firmly. Clone size appears in some rows only: once, few, many, or a class for an expanded clone.

clone_size,j_call,v_call,d_call,cdr3_nt,cdr3_aa
many,TRBJ1-1,TRBV11-3,-,TGTGCCAGCAGCTTAGGAGGGGCTAGACCTATGAACACTGAAGCTTTCTTT,CASSLGGARPMNTEAFF
many,TRBJ1-5,TRBV2,TRBD1,TGTGCCAGCAGGGCAGGGGGGGGCAATCAGCCCCAGCATTTT,CASRAGGGNQPQHF
-,TRBJ1-6,TRBV27,TRBD1,TGTGCCAGCAGTTTCCGGAGGGACAGGAATTCACCCCTCCACTTT,CASSFRRDRNSPLHF
many,TRBJ1-4,TRBV7-9,-,TGTGCCAGCAGACCGGGACAAGGGAATGAAAAACTGTTTTTT,CASRPGQGNEKLFF
medium-sized,TRBJ1-2,TRBV2,-,TGTGCCAGCAGAGCCGGGACCGTTAACTATGGCTACACCTTC,CASRAGTVNYGYTF
-,TRBJ1-2,TRBV9,-,TGTGCCAGCAGCGTAGGTGGAATAAGGGATGGTGGCTACACCTTC,CASSVGGIRDGGYTF
medium-sized,TRBJ1-6,TRBV6-1,-,TGTGCCAGTCCGGGAAACGGGTGGAATTCACCCCTCCACTTT,CASPGNGWNSPLHF
many,TRBJ1-1,TRBV2,-,TGTGCCAGCAAAATACATCCCGACACTGAAGCTTTCTTT,CASKIHPDTEAFF
-,TRBJ1-3,TRBV4-3,TRBD1,TGCGCCAGCAGCCAGGGGACAGGGGTGGGAAACACCATATATTTT,CASSQGTGVGNTIYF
many,TRBJ2-1,TRBV2,-,TGTGCCAGCAGTGAATACTTCTACAATGAGCAGTTCTTC,CASSEYFYNEQFF
many,TRBJ2-1,TRBV6-4,TRBD1,TGTGCCAGCAGTTCAGAACAGGGGAATGAGCAGTTCTTC,CASSSEQGNEQFF
many,TRBJ2-1,TRBV5-1,TRBD2,TGCGCCAGCAGCGGGACTAGCGGACTCTACAATGAGCAGTTCTTC,CASSGTSGLYNEQFF
-,TRBJ2-1,TRBV27,TRBD2,TGTGCCAGCCGGTCTAGCGGGAGAGGCTCCTACAATGAGCAGTTCTTC,CASRSSGRGSYNEQFF
many,TRBJ1-1,TRBV11-1,TRBD1,TGTGCCAGCAGCCAACAGGGGATGCCTGAAGCTTTCTTT,CASSQQGMPEAFF
-,TRBJ2-1,TRBV27,-,TGTGCCAGCAGTCTAACGGGACCTGGTTTTTCAGAGCAGTTCTTC,CASSLTGPGFSEQFF
-,TRBJ1-2,TRBV27,TRBD1,TGTGCCACCACAGGGGCCGGCTATGGCTACACCTTC,CATTGAGYGYTF
-,TRBJ1-4,TRBV16,TRBD1,TGTGCCAGCAGCCATTTGGACAGGGGTGGAAAACTGTTTTTT,CASSHLDRGGKLFF
few,TRBJ1-2,TRBV6-6,-,TGTGCCAGCAGTTACTCAGGGGAAATTGATGGCTACACCTTC,CASSYSGEIDGYTF
few,TRBJ2-2,TRBV27,-,TGTGCCAGCAGTTTATCACGGAACGGGGAGCTGTTTTTT,CASSLSRNGELFF
many,TRBJ1-3,TRBV12-3/TRBV12-4,-,TGTGCCAGCGGTGGGACTGGAAACACCATATATTTT,CASGGTGNTIYF
many,TRBJ1-2,TRBV2,TRBD1,TGTGCCAGCAGAAGGGGACAGTTCTATGGCTACACCTTC,CASRRGQFYGYTF
many,TRBJ1-1,TRBV19,-,TGTGCCAGTCATGGGAACACTGAAGCTTTCTTT,CASHGNTEAFF
few,TRBJ2-7,TRBV6-1,-,TGTGCTAGCAGTGAGCTCCGCCAGTACTTC,CASSELRQYF
many,TRBJ2-2,TRBV13,-,TGTGCCAGCAGCTTCGGCCAGATCACCGGGGAGCTGTTTTTT,CASSFGQITGELFF
many,TRBJ2-3,TRBV25-1,TRBD2,TGTGCCAGCAGTGACCAACTCCCGGGACTAGCGGCTGACACAGATACGCAGTATTTT,CASSDQLPGLAADTDTQYF
-,TRBJ2-1,TRBV12-3/TRBV12-4,TRBD1,TGTGCCAGCAGTTTACGGGCAGGGGGCGGGGATGAGCAGTTCTTC,CASSLRAGGGDEQFF
medium-sized,TRBJ2-1,TRBV28,-,TGTGCCAGCAGCCTAGGGAGGCCCTACAATGAGCAGTTCTTC,CASSLGRPYNEQFF
many,TRBJ2-5,TRBV29-1,TRBD1,TGCAGCGTTGCCGCCTCGACAGGGAAGGGAGAGACCCAGTACTTC,CSVAASTGKGETQYF